Described below is a single T cell receptor beta chain sequence and its context. Its target is not known. Genomic DNA per cell subset filled all wells of several immunoSEQ plates. Produced via immunoSEQ multiplex PCR; TCRdb's table is partial and in-frame only. This table has 1,500,000 or so clones, 98% appearing once. This entry belongs to a study of shared clonotypes between healthy human individuals. The CDR3 spans 16 residues. Germline-derived CDR1 and CDR2 are SGHAT and FQNNGV. With 5 bases removed from V and 8 bases from J, the gap between germline ends came to 23 bases. Study results and caveats: Relative to their counterparts shared across all four donors, non-shared clonotypes exhibited diminished generation probabilities.

V gene TRBV11-2 combines with J gene TRBJ2-3; tentative D call: TRBD2 (5 bases). This TCR was sampled from a man aged 25-45 years in good health. The sample comprised naive CD4+ T cells sorted from blood. Subset of the sample: CD45RA+ positively selected. In DNA, the CDR3 is TGTGCCAGCAGCCTCTTAGGATCCGGGAACACGGGTACGCAGTATTTT. It translates to CASSLLGSGNTGTQYF. The variable domain in full, completed from reference TRBV11-2 and TRBJ2-3, reads EAGVAQSPRYKIIEKRQSVAFWCNPISGHATLYWYQQILGQGPKLLIQFQNNGVVDDSQLPKDRFSAERLKGVDSTLKIQPAKLEDSAVYLCASSLLGSGNTGTQYFGPGTRLTVL.